Following are 8 T cell receptor beta chains from one sample sequenced in a study of cytomegalovirus exposure and HLA in healthy donors. This PCR relied on a set of 60 Vbeta primers and 13 Jbeta primers. Profiled with immunoSEQ multiplex PCR; TCRdb holds only in-frame clones, not every one. The table shows around 150,000 clones, with about 80% occurring only once. Sequenced: PBMCs. All receptors come from a man aged 25-45 years in good health and CMV-seropositive.

V usage is TRBV27 and J usage is TRBJ2-1; 8 bases line up with TRBD2. CDR3 length: 15 residues. CDR1 is MNHEY, CDR2 SMNVEV, per germline (reference sequence). V was pared by 0 bases and J by 5 bases, with 3 bases of the junction left unmatched. The CDR3 DNA is TGTGCCAGCAGTTTATCGCTAGCGGGCGACAATGAGCAGTTCTTC. This gives the protein CASSLSLAGDNEQFF.

V gene TRBV6-1 combines with J gene TRBJ1-5, with TRBD1 as a possible D gene (5 bases). CDR1 is MNHNS, CDR2 SASEGT, per germline. V lost 2 bases, J lost 6 bases, and 11 bases lay in between. CDR3 length: 14 amino acids. In DNA form, the CDR3 reads TGTGCCAGCAGTGAATCCGGGGGGGGTCAGCCCCAGCATTTT. It encodes CASSESGGGQPQHF.

The rearrangement links TRBV7-9 to TRBJ2-4; 9 nucleotides line up with TRBD1. This CDR3 is 16 amino acids long. Germline lookup yields CDR1 SEHNR and CDR2 FQNEAQ (reference sequence). Trimming removed 5 bases from V and 0 bases from J; junction bases left unmatched: 5. The CDR3 DNA is TGTGCCAGCAGCCCCGGGACAGGGCTAGCCAAAAACATTCAGTACTTC. Amino acid sequence: CASSPGTGLAKNIQYF.

This clone showed up just once. The chain joins TRBV10-3 to TRBJ2-4, with 11 bases that match TRBD1. The CDR3 contains 20 residues. With V trimmed by 3 bases and J by 2 bases, 15 bases remained unmatched. The germline gives CDR1 ENHRY, CDR2 SYGVKD. The CDR3: CAISDPSRTGGLLTKNIQYF. The CDR3 coding sequence is TGTGCCATCAGTGATCCCTCTCGGACAGGGGGCCTTCTTACCAAAAACATTCAGTACTTC.

The rearrangement joins TRBV30 to TRBJ1-2; no firm D call. The V gene lost 1 base and the J gene lost 4 bases, with 10 bases spanning the gap. Germline assignment: CDR1 GTSNPN and CDR2 SVGIG (reference sequence). This CDR3 contains 13 residues. The CDR3 reads CAWSGLTGYGYTF. The CDR3 DNA follows: TGTGCCTGGAGTGGGCTAACGGGCTATGGCTACACCTTC.

The chain carries TRBV14 and TRBJ2-5; 9 bases agree with TRBD2. With V trimmed by 4 bases and J by 11 bases, 5 bases remained unmatched. This CDR3 has 12 residues. Germline CDR1 SGHDN, CDR2 FVKESK. The CDR3 nucleotides read TGTGCCAGCAGCCGAGGACTAGCGCGACAGTACTTC. Its protein product is CASSRGLARQYF.

The CDR3 sequence is CAISGGGETQYF. Written as DNA, the CDR3 is TGTGCCATTTCCGGGGGGGGCGAGACCCAGTACTTC. This chain joins TRBV10-3 and TRBJ2-5; 8 positions match TRBD2. In germline, CDR1 is ENHRY, CDR2 SYGVKD. V gave up 9 bases and J gave up 5 bases; unmatched junction bases: 5. The CDR3 is 12 residues long.

The CDR3, as DNA: TGTGCCAGTAGTAGGGCGACAGGGGCGGAGACCCAGTACTTC. Translated: CASSRATGAETQYF. The V gene is TRBV19, the J gene TRBJ2-5, with TRBD1 identical over 8 bases. The V gene's germline CDR1 is LNHDA and CDR2 SQIVND (reference sequence). CDR3 length: 14 residues. V shed 4 bases and J 5 bases; nucleotides not matched to a gene: 6.